One T cell receptor (beta chain) is described in this entry. Its specificity is unknown. This sample was included in a study of monozygotic twins with inflammatory bowel disease. General study points: Repertoire similarity did not differ between concordant and discordant twins, possibly owing to limited power.

Germline V gene sequence: CDR1 DFQATT, CDR2 SNEGSKA (reference sequence). The CDR3 runs 13 residues. Every TCR library drew on about 4,000 ng of total RNA. No DNA is given; TCRdb re-called the 5' RACE reads and lists each CDR3 protein once. The repertoire table contains about 160,000 distinct CDR3 sequences. The chain uses TRBV20-1 and TRBJ2-1; the TRBD1 assignment by TCRdb is unverifiable without DNA. Sequencing input: blood. The receptor was isolated from a human donor with ulcerative colitis or Crohn's disease, or a healthy co-twin of an affected twin (not recorded which). The CDR3 loop is CSASGGGDNEQFF.